The 27 T cell receptor beta chains reported below all come from one sample, sequenced in a study of vaccination and CD4 T cells after COVID-19. A single record per CDR3 protein comes from TCRdb applying MiXCR to the PCR reads. The table records 30,000 or so distinct CDR3 sequences, about 47% of them present only once. Time point here: late sampling 161 to 241 days after vaccination in three convalescent patients. Here the sequenced sample was CD4+ T cells from blood, taken about 7 months after SARS-CoV-2 vaccination. These receptors came from a human donor who had recovered from COVID-19.

The CDR3 protein is CSARAAGLNNEQFF. DNA for the CDR3: TGCAGTGCTAGAGCAGCGGGACTTAACAATGAGCAGTTCTTC. V and J are TRBV20-1 and TRBJ2-1, with 7 bases that match TRBD2. Looked up from germline, CDR1 is DFQATT and CDR2 is SNEGSKA (reference sequence). The CDR3 runs 14 residues. The trim removed 1 base at V and 5 bases at J, leaving 5 bases unmatched.

J is TRBJ1-5 and V is TRBV6-1; D gene ambiguous. This CDR3 contains 15 residues. Trimming left V 1 base short and J 1 base short, with 8 bases between. CDR1 and CDR2 (germline): MNHNS, SASEGT. The CDR3 nucleotides are TGTGCCAGCAGTGAAGTAGGAGTAAGCAATCAGCCCCAGCATTTT. Translated: CASSEVGVSNQPQHF.

The chain joins TRBV6-1 to TRBJ1-5, with D hard to call. V was shortened by 7 bases and J by 4 bases, with 14 bases between the two germline ends. This CDR3 contains 14 residues. Germline values: CDR1 MNHNS, CDR2 SASEGT. The CDR3 region has the DNA TGTGCCAGCACCTCCCTCGGGGTGAATCAGCCCCAGCATTTT. Its translation: CASTSLGVNQPQHF.

The chain uses TRBV6-1 and TRBJ1-5, with D possibly being TRBD1 (5 bases). The CDR3 consists of 14 residues. V dropped 6 bases and J dropped 3 bases, with 12 bases sitting between them. Germline CDR1 reads MNHNS; CDR2 reads SASEGT. The CDR3 reads CASRAGIHNQPQHF. The CDR3 coding sequence is TGTGCCAGCAGGGCAGGGATTCACAATCAGCCCCAGCATTTT.

This clonotype was seen a handful of times. V and J are TRBV24-1 and TRBJ2-3; 8 bases are shared with TRBD2. After removal of 4 bases from V and 3 bases from J, the junction contained 8 bases not matched to a gene. Germline CDR1 KGHDR, CDR2 SFDVKD. The CDR3 loop spans 16 amino acids. The DNA for the CDR3 is TGTGCCACCAGTGACTCACCGGGACTAGGAACAGATACGCAGTATTTT. The encoded protein is CATSDSPGLGTDTQYF.

This clonotype showed up just a few times. The chain couples TRBV6-1 to TRBJ2-4; 8 nucleotides agree with TRBD2. CDR1 and CDR2 (germline): MNHNS, SASEGT. This CDR3 region has 15 residues. V gave up 5 bases and J gave up 0 bases; unmatched junction bases: 3. This CDR3 reads CASSTGGLAKNIQYF. The DNA of the CDR3 is TGTGCCAGCAGTACGGGGGGGCTAGCCAAAAACATTCAGTACTTC.

A few counts support this clonotype. The chain has TRBV6-2 or TRBV6-3 and TRBJ2-1, with 11 bases lining up with TRBD2. Germline V CDR1 and CDR2: MNHEY, SVGEGT. This CDR3 is built from 14 residues. Unmatched junction bases numbered 5, after V lost 7 bases and J lost 6 bases. CDR3 DNA sequence: TGTGCCAGCAATCGCCTAGCGGGAGGCAATGAGCAGTTCTTC. This encodes CASNRLAGGNEQFF.

The chain couples TRBV7-3 to TRBJ2-7, with D uncertain. This CDR3 spans 14 amino acids. Germline CDR1 is SGHTA and CDR2 is FQGTGA. Deletions cut 1 base from V and 1 base from J, with 8 bases between. CDR3 amino acids: CASSLNTGSYEQYF. The DNA for the CDR3 is TGTGCCAGCAGCTTAAACACCGGATCCTACGAGCAGTACTTC.

In this sample, this clonotype turned up once. The genes are TRBV6-6 and TRBJ2-1; D remains ambiguous. This CDR3 spans 15 amino acids. Trimming left V 5 bases short and J 0 bases short, with 11 bases between. Germline loops: CDR1 MNHNY, CDR2 SVGAGI (reference sequence). Here the CDR3 DNA reads TGTGCCAGCAGTAAGACCCTCCCCTCCTACAATGAGCAGTTCTTC. It is translated as CASSKTLPSYNEQFF.

This clonotype occurred a few times. The rearrangement links TRBV20-1 to TRBJ2-7, with 11 positions matching TRBD2. CDR1 is DFQATT, CDR2 SNEGSKA, per germline (reference sequence). This CDR3 is built from 13 residues. V shed 4 bases, J shed 3 bases, and the junction held 2 bases outside the gene matches. CDR3 sequence (DNA): TGCAGTGCTATACTAGCGGGAGACTACGAGCAGTACTTC. This gives the protein CSAILAGDYEQYF.

This clonotype has just a few counts. The V call is TRBV19, the J call TRBJ2-7; 10 bases are a match to TRBD1. CDR1 is LNHDA and CDR2 is SQIVND in the germline V gene (reference sequence). The V gene end was trimmed by 3 bases and the J gene end by 2 bases; junction bases not matched to a gene: 1. This CDR3 is built from 14 residues. The CDR3 nucleotides read TGTGCCAGTAGTATTGGGACAGGGGCCTACGAGCAGTACTTC. Its protein product is CASSIGTGAYEQYF.

This clonotype was seen a few times. CDR3 nucleotides: TGTGCCAGCAGCCGCCCGGGGACTAACTATGGCTACACCTTC. Its protein is CASSRPGTNYGYTF. The chain employs TRBV6-1 and TRBJ1-2, with unresolved D. V lost 6 bases to trimming and J lost 0 bases, with 11 bases between them. The CDR3 extends over 14 amino acids. CDR1 and CDR2 from the germline V gene are MNHNS and SASEGT.

V and J are TRBV20-1 and TRBJ2-7, with D perhaps assigned TRBD1 or TRBD2 (5 bases each). The CDR3 is 13 amino acids. CDR1 and CDR2 (germline): DFQATT, SNEGSKA (reference sequence). Trimming left V 1 base short and J 6 bases short, with 13 bases between. The chain's CDR3 is CSARGGGRAEQYF. CDR3 sequence (DNA): TGCAGTGCTAGAGGTGGGGGACGGGCCGAGCAGTACTTC.

The V call is TRBV24-1, the J call TRBJ2-2, with 8 positions matching TRBD1. The V segment lost 4 bases and the J segment 6 bases; nucleotides outside the gene matches: 3. Germline CDR1 reads KGHDR; CDR2 reads SFDVKD. CDR3 size: 14 residues. Written as DNA, the CDR3 is TGTGCCACCAGTGAGGACAGGGATGCCGGGGAGCTGTTTTTT. This encodes CATSEDRDAGELFF.

The rearrangement joins TRBV6-2 or TRBV6-3 to TRBJ1-5; tentative D call: TRBD1 (6 bases). Trimming stripped 8 bases from V and 7 bases from J, with 21 bases between. Germline lookup yields CDR1 MNHEY and CDR2 SVGEGT. CDR3 size: 15 residues. DNA for the CDR3: TGTGCCAGCGCCAACGCGGGGGCCCAGAAGCAGCCCCAGCATTTT. It codes for CASANAGAQKQPQHF.

The chain couples TRBV7-6 to TRBJ2-2, with D perhaps TRBD1 or TRBD2 (5 bases each). CDR1 and CDR2 (germline): SGHVS, FNYEAQ. Trimming cost V 1 base and J 4 bases, with 10 bases left between them. The CDR3 runs 15 residues. The DNA of the CDR3 is TGTGCCAGCAGCTTAGGGGGGTCCGGCACCGGGGAGCTGTTTTTT. It yields the protein CASSLGGSGTGELFF.

V and J are TRBV4-1 and TRBJ2-1; 7 bases agree with TRBD2. Germline V gives CDR1 MGHRA, CDR2 YSYEKL. The CDR3 extends over 14 amino acids. Germline trimming cut 4 bases from V and 10 bases from J; bases unmatched to any gene: 10. In DNA form, the CDR3 reads TGCGCCAGCAGCCTACGGGGAGGGGCTCGGGAGCAGTTCTTC. Amino acids: CASSLRGGAREQFF.

This rearrangement joins TRBV20-1 to TRBJ2-1; possible D gene TRBD2, 6 bases. V lost 3 bases and J 10 bases, leaving 13 bases between the germline ends. The CDR3 covers 12 residues. Per the germline V gene, CDR1 is DFQATT and CDR2 is SNEGSKA (reference sequence). The CDR3: CSASGGRGEQFF. CDR3 in DNA: TGCAGTGCTAGCGGGGGTCGGGGGGAGCAGTTCTTC.

The chain employs TRBV19 and TRBJ2-6; TRBD1 matches 9 bases. Germline V gene lookup returns CDR1 LNHDA and CDR2 SQIVND (reference sequence). V lost 11 bases to trimming and J lost 0 bases; unmatched junction nucleotides: 5. The CDR3 sequence is 15 residues long. CDR3 bases: TGTGCCGCCGGACAGGGGAGCTCTGGGGCCAACGTCCTGACTTTC. Its translation is CAAGQGSSGANVLTF.

The gene calls are TRBV7-6 and TRBJ1-1, with 12 bases fitting TRBD1. Per germline, CDR1 SGHVS and CDR2 FNYEAQ. V gave up 3 bases and J gave up 5 bases; unmatched junction bases: 4. This CDR3 spans 15 amino acids. CDR3 protein: CASSFGTGGITEAFF. DNA of the CDR3: TGTGCCAGCAGCTTCGGGACAGGGGGCATTACTGAAGCTTTCTTT. Variable domain in full (rest from reference TRBV7-6 and TRBJ1-1): GAGVSQSPRYKVTKRGQDVALRCDPISGHVSLYWYRQALGQGPEFLTYFNYEAQQDKSGLPNDRFSAERPEGSISTLTIQRTEQRDSAMYRCASSFGTGGITEAFFGQGTRLTVV.

V and J are TRBV12-3 or TRBV12-4 and TRBJ1-6, with a weak D call TRBD1 (6 bases). Trimming took 6 bases from V and 12 from J, leaving 18 bases between them. The CDR3 length is 14 residues. CDR3 amino acids: CASSPTGKGGPLHF. The CDR3 region has the DNA TGTGCCAGCAGCCCAACCGGGAAGGGGGGACCCCTCCACTTT.

In this sample, this clonotype turned up a few times. The chain couples TRBV15 to TRBJ2-2; 10 bases map to TRBD2. The CDR3 runs to 16 residues. CDR1 and CDR2 from the germline V gene are LNHNV and YYDKDF (reference sequence). V was pared by 3 bases and J by 5 bases, with 6 bases of the junction left unmatched. The CDR3 nucleotides are TGTGCCACCAGCAGTCTAGCGGGAGCTCGGACCGGGGAGCTGTTTTTT. It yields the protein CATSSLAGARTGELFF.

The rearrangement uses TRBV10-3 and TRBJ1-1; D not certain. The CDR3 consists of 12 residues. Trimming removed 4 bases from V and 7 bases from J, with 10 bases in between. In germline, CDR1 is ENHRY, CDR2 SYGVKD. CDR3: CAISAGGGEAFF. The CDR3 nucleotides are TGTGCCATCAGTGCTGGTGGCGGTGAAGCTTTCTTT.

This chain connects TRBV7-2 to TRBJ1-2; D not resolved. Trimming removed 1 base at V and 5 bases at J, with 5 bases between. The CDR3 loop spans 12 amino acids. The germline gives CDR1 SGHTA, CDR2 FQGNSA. The CDR3 here is CASSLVGYGYTF. In DNA, the CDR3 is TGTGCCAGCAGCTTAGTAGGGTATGGCTACACCTTC.

The chain couples TRBV7-3 to TRBJ1-2; D is undetermined. Germline CDR1 reads SGHTA; CDR2 reads FQGTGA. V was trimmed by 0 bases and J by 7 bases, leaving 9 bases between them. The CDR3 loop spans 13 amino acids. The CDR3 DNA reads as TGTGCCAGCAGCTTAACTAGCACAGCTGGCTACACCTTC. As protein: CASSLTSTAGYTF.

This clonotype occurred once. This chain links TRBV9 with TRBJ2-7, with TRBD1 matching 9 bases. This CDR3 contains 14 residues. The V segment lost 3 bases and the J segment 3 bases; nucleotides outside the gene matches: 4. The V gene's germline CDR1 is SGDLS and CDR2 YYNGEE. The CDR3 nucleotides are TGTGCCAGCAGCGGAGACAGGGGGGTCTACGAGCAGTACTTC. Its translation: CASSGDRGVYEQYF. The variable domain in full, completed from reference TRBV9 and TRBJ2-7, reads DSGVTQTPKHLITATGQRVTLRCSPRSGDLSVYWYQQSLDQGLQFLIQYYNGEERAKGNILERFSAQQFPDLHSELNLSSLELGDSALYFCASSGDRGVYEQYFGPGTRLTVT.

The V call is TRBV7-9, the J call TRBJ2-1; TRBD2 matches 13 bases. Germline CDR1 reads SEHNR; CDR2 reads FQNEAQ (reference sequence). This CDR3 is 18 amino acids long. Trimming cost V 5 bases and J 10 bases; bases outside gene matches: 17. CDR3: CASSRSGTGLAGVGEQFF. The CDR3 nucleotides read TGTGCCAGCAGCCGTAGTGGGACAGGACTAGCGGGAGTTGGCGAGCAGTTCTTC.